This T cell receptor (beta chain) was profiled in a study of blood T cells in healthy people across ages. A second PCR, run for roughly 7 to 12 cycles, used a sample-barcoded 5' primer plus a J-beta primer mix. From the 5' RACE reads, TCRdb called clonotypes with MiXCR, one entry per CDR3 protein. Among over 950,000 distinct CDR3 sequences listed, roughly 51% were seen once. This clonotype showed up just once. This sequence was found in an older woman in good health. The sequencing input was blood.

CDR3 nucleotide sequence: TGTGCCACCAAAAGGTACAGGGAAGAGACCCAGTACTTC. Its protein product is CATKRYREETQYF. The V and J genes are TRBV27 and TRBJ2-5; D may be TRBD1 (6 bases). The CDR3 covers 13 residues. Germline-derived CDR1 and CDR2 are MNHEY and SMNVEV (reference sequence). V was pared by 10 bases and J by 3 bases, with 15 bases between.